This T cell receptor beta chain was observed in a study of shared clonotypes between healthy human individuals. Produced via immunoSEQ multiplex PCR; TCRdb's table is partial and in-frame only. There are about 1.9 million clones in the sample; over 85% occur only once, and around 1.8% lies in the top ten. In the case of this clone: Its antigen remains unknown.

Terminally differentiated effector memory CD45RA+ cells were left out of the naive CD8 fraction, which was CD45RO-negative and positively selected for CCR7. V dropped 1 base and J dropped 2; count of bases not matched to a gene: 1. The germline V gene encodes CDR1 MGHRA and CDR2 YSYEKL. The CDR3 is 14 amino acids. Study results and limitations: The represented genetic and exposure-history diversity was limited by the small number of donors. The study sampled only blood, and tissue repertoires likely differ.

Sample: naive CD8+ T cells from PBMCs. The clonotype originates from a man in his late teens or twenties in good health. Some clones in this sample may be carry-over from other donors' samples. V gene TRBV4-1 combines with J gene TRBJ1-2; TRBD1 matches 7 bases. Here the CDR3 DNA reads TGCGCCAGCAGCCAAGCGGGACAGAACTATGGCTACACCTTC. Its protein product is CASSQAGQNYGYTF.